Below are 12 T cell receptor beta chains sequenced from a single sample in a study of regulatory T cells in long-lasting Graves disease. Time point here: newly diagnosed GD, antithyroid drugs for less than 3 months. Extracted PBMC RNA gave rise to the TCR library. Arm-PCR of CDR3 regions and iRepertoire HTBI primers were the basis on which TCR beta libraries were built. One entry per CDR3 protein, called by TCRdb with MiXCR from the multiplex PCR reads. The data contain 400,000 to 500,000 distinct CDR3 sequences, roughly 15% of them seen just once; the ten biggest clones take up about 23%. The data were also submitted as part of a second study, on T cells in Graves' hyperthyroidism and ophthalmopathy.

Sequencing used peripheral blood mononuclear cells (PBMCs), obtained at new diagnosis, from a patient treated with antithyroid drugs. The receptors here all came from a young woman with Graves disease.

This clonotype was seen at least ten times. CDR3 sequence: CASSPETGPNEKLFF. The CDR3 DNA reads TGTGCCAGCTCACCCGAGACAGGGCCTAATGAAAAACTGTTTTTT. The chain recombines TRBV18 with TRBJ1-4, with 7 bases matching TRBD1. Germline trimming cut 3 bases from V and 3 bases from J; bases unmatched to any gene: 4. The CDR3 is 15 residues long. The germline V gene encodes CDR1 KGHSH and CDR2 LQKENI. The entire variable domain, with the rest obtained from reference TRBV18 and TRBJ1-4, is as follows: NAGVMQNPRHLVRRRGQEARLRCSPMKGHSHVYWYRQLPEEGLKFMVYLQKENIIDESGMPKERFSAEFPKEGPSILRIQQVVRGDSAAYFCASSPETGPNEKLFFGSGTQLSVL.

The CDR3 DNA follows: TGCAGCGTCAGAATTTCTAGCGGGATTCAGAATGAGCAGTTCTTC. Residues: CSVRISSGIQNEQFF. The chain joins TRBV29-1 to TRBJ2-1; 9 bases match TRBD2. The CDR3 is 15 amino acids. Germline V gene data show CDR1 as SQVTM and CDR2 as ANQGSEA. V gave up 6 bases and J gave up 7 bases; unmatched junction bases: 13.

The chain is built from TRBV7-9 and TRBJ2-5; D ambiguous. V was pared by 0 bases and J by 5 bases, with 10 bases between. Germline CDR1 reads SEHNR; CDR2 reads FQNEAQ (reference sequence). This CDR3 is 14 amino acids long. Here the CDR3 DNA reads TGTGCCAGCAGCTTAGCCTTGGGGTCGGAGACCCAGTACTTC. Its translation is CASSLALGSETQYF.

This clonotype came up many times. The CDR3 DNA follows: TGTGCCAGCAGTTCCCACAGGGGGACCATGAACACTGAAGCTTTCTTT. Protein product: CASSSHRGTMNTEAFF. The genes are TRBV27 and TRBJ1-1; 8 nucleotides agree with TRBD1. Germline V CDR1 and CDR2: MNHEY, SMNVEV (reference sequence). J lost 0 bases, V lost 4 bases, and 7 bases had no gene match. The length of the CDR3 is 16 residues.

The chain employs TRBV7-9 and TRBJ1-6; 10 bases are a match to TRBD1. CDR3 length equals 18 residues. Germline CDR1 reads SEHNR; CDR2 reads FQNEAQ (reference sequence). V lost 3 bases and J lost 7; bases outside the gene matches: 12. The CDR3 sequence: CASSFLSGPGQGNSPLHF. In DNA form, the CDR3 reads TGTGCCAGCAGCTTTCTTAGTGGGCCGGGACAGGGGAATTCACCCCTCCACTTT.

This clonotype turned up a few times. V and J are TRBV5-6 and TRBJ2-1; 8 nucleotides align to TRBD2. V dropped 4 bases and J dropped 8; count of bases not matched to a gene: 8. The CDR3 sequence is 14 residues long. Per the germline V gene, CDR1 is SGHDT and CDR2 is YYEEEE. The CDR3 protein is CASSRGGAKDEQFF. For the CDR3, the DNA is TGTGCCAGCAGCCGGGGGGGGGCTAAGGATGAGCAGTTCTTC. Looking up the rest from reference TRBV5-6 and TRBJ2-1 gives the full variable domain: DAGVTQSPTHLIKTRGQQVTLRCSPKSGHDTVSWYQQALGQGPQFIFQYYEEEERQRGNFPDRFSGHQFPNYSSELNVNALLLGDSALYLCASSRGGAKDEQFFGPGTRLTVL.

This clonotype was seen a few times. The V call is TRBV6-2 or TRBV6-3, the J call TRBJ2-7; a weak D match, TRBD2 (6 bases). Germline V gene data show CDR1 as MNHEY and CDR2 as SVGEGT. The V end lost 5 bases, the J end lost 4 bases, and 15 bases lay between the germline ends. This CDR3 contains 14 residues. The CDR3 region is CASSEGGVGYEQYF. CDR3 coding DNA: TGTGCCAGCAGTGAAGGCGGGGTTGGGTACGAGCAGTACTTC.

This clonotype was detected only a few times. The V and J genes are TRBV27 and TRBJ2-3, with 9 bases identical to TRBD2. The CDR3 is 16 residues long. Germline V lookup: CDR1 MNHEY, CDR2 SMNVEV (reference sequence). The junction had 7 bases not matched to a gene; V was cut back by 1 base and J by 5 bases. CDR3 protein: CASSLYAAGGRDTQYF. The DNA of the CDR3 is TGTGCCAGCAGTTTATATGCAGCGGGAGGAAGAGATACGCAGTATTTT.

The chain has TRBV3-1 and TRBJ2-5; D is perhaps TRBD2 (6 bases). The germline gives CDR1 LGHDT, CDR2 YNNKEL (reference sequence). V lost 1 base and J 7 bases, leaving 10 bases between the germline ends. The CDR3 length is 13 residues. This CDR3 reads CASSQARGGTQYF. The DNA of the CDR3 is TGTGCCAGCAGCCAAGCGCGGGGAGGGACCCAGTACTTC.

This clonotype was recorded at least ten times. The gene calls are TRBV6-1 and TRBJ2-1; D is perhaps TRBD2 (7 bases). The CDR3 consists of 15 residues. Per germline, CDR1 MNHNS and CDR2 SASEGT. V lost 2 bases, J lost 7 bases, and 15 bases lay in between. The CDR3 nucleotides read TGTGCCAGCAGTGAAAGAGCGGAGGGGGGGAATGAGCAGTTCTTC. It specifies CASSERAEGGNEQFF.

This clonotype was seen a few times. Sequence at one end of the junction differs from germline and may be a read error. This chain links TRBV30 with TRBJ2-7, with D perhaps being TRBD1 or TRBD2 (5 bases each). The CDR3 runs to 14 residues. Per germline, CDR1 GTSNPN and CDR2 SVGIG (reference sequence). Written as DNA, the CDR3 is TGTGCCTGGAACCGACCGGGGCTCATCTACGAGCAGTGCTTC. Its protein product is CAWNRPGLIYEQCF. Together with reference TRBV30 and TRBJ2-7, the CDR3 gives the full variable domain: SQTIHQWPATLVQPVGSPLSLECTVEGTSNPNLYWYRQAAGRGLQLLFYSVGIGQISSEVPQNLSASRPQDRQFILSSKKLLLSDSGFYLCAWNRPGLIYEQCFGPGTRLTVT.

The chain uses TRBV4-3 and TRBJ2-1; the match to TRBD2 covers 14 bases. The CDR3 loop spans 19 amino acids. Germline lookup yields CDR1 LGHNA and CDR2 YSLEER. V lost 4 bases, J lost 2 bases, and 10 bases stayed unmatched. The CDR3 sequence is CASSRARTSGRRAYNEQFF. The CDR3 DNA reads TGCGCCAGCAGCCGAGCCCGGACTAGCGGGAGGAGGGCCTACAATGAGCAGTTCTTC.